This T cell receptor beta chain emerged from a study of long-term antiretroviral therapy in people with HIV. Per donor, at least one pre-ART and at least two post-ART PBMC samples were obtained. A note on this clone: As yet, its antigen is unknown.

This CDR3 comprises 15 residues. Trimming took off 6 bases at V and 6 bases at J, with 18 bases between the two ends. Germline V gene data show CDR1 as MDHEN and CDR2 as SYDVKM. Study outcomes and limitations: The study found that diversity rose after ART but stayed below transplant donor controls.

An immunoSEQ assay, version v3.0, was performed at survey level. The protocol was immunoSEQ multiplex PCR, while the TCRdb copy is restricted to in-frame clones and leaves out a portion. The sample lists 25,000 or so clones, around 83% occurring once. The source material was unsorted PBMCs, sampled 3 years after starting antiretroviral therapy. V is TRBV28 and J is TRBJ2-4; the D gene is possibly TRBD1 (6 bases). This TCR was sampled from a man between 18 and 35 years old with HIV. CDR3 loop: CASRPSGTLGNIQYF. The DNA of the CDR3 is TGTGCCAGCAGGCCTTCTGGGACACTCGGAAACATTCAGTACTTC.